The rows below give T cell receptor beta chains drawn from one sample of a study of T cells in lung cancer brain metastases. Using immunoSEQ multiplex PCR, the repertoire was profiled, and TCRdb retains in-frame clones only, with some absent. The table shows some 1,200 clones, with around 83% occurring only once. Material: tumor tissue from a brain metastasis. Every receptor here comes from a woman aged 45-59 years with non-small cell lung cancer that had spread to the brain. CDR3s include the opening cysteine and the closing phenylalanine or tryptophan. A D gene is named only where the DNA matches it firmly. The size of a clone is reported for some rows only, either as once, few or many, or as a class for expanded clones.

v_call,clone_size,d_call,j_call,cdr3_aa,cdr3_nt
TRBV5-1,.,.,TRBJ2-1,CASSTGLYNEQFF,TGCGCCAGCAGTACCGGACTCTACAATGAGCAGTTCTTC
TRBV20-1,.,.,TRBJ2-7,CSALTTYEQYF,TGCAGTGCGCTCACTACGTACGAGCAGTACTTC
TRBV30,once,.,TRBJ2-5,CAWAPGLQETQYF,TGTGCCTGGGCCCCGGGCCTACAAGAGACCCAGTACTTC
TRBV19,once,.,TRBJ1-4,CASSDRLNEKLFF,TGTGCCAGTAGCGACAGACTTAATGAAAAACTGTTTTTT
TRBV27,few,TRBD2,TRBJ2-1,CASSLGLAGDEQFF,TGTGCCAGCAGTTTAGGACTAGCGGGAGATGAGCAGTTCTTC
TRBV15,.,TRBD2,TRBJ2-5,CATSAGGLGETQYF,TGTGCCACCAGTGCGGGGGGCTTAGGGGAGACCCAGTACTTC
TRBV10-3,.,TRBD1,TRBJ2-1,CAITRDRDYEQFF,TGTGCCATTACTCGGGACAGGGACTATGAGCAGTTCTTC
TRBV10-2,.,TRBD2,TRBJ2-5,CASSVNLAGPPETQYF,TGCGCCAGCAGTGTTAACCTAGCGGGGCCCCCAGAGACCCAGTACTTC
TRBV10-1,.,.,TRBJ1-1,CASSTGLITEAFF,TGCGCCAGCTCAACAGGGTTGATCACTGAAGCTTTCTTT
TRBV15,.,.,TRBJ1-2,CATKPQGNYGYTF,TGTGCCACCAAACCCCAGGGAAACTATGGCTACACCTTC
TRBV14,.,.,TRBJ2-5,CASSPWRSQETQYF,TGTGCCAGCAGCCCCTGGCGGAGCCAGGAGACCCAGTACTTC
TRBV10-1,.,.,TRBJ1-3,CASSADVGNTIYF,TGCGCCAGCAGTGCCGACGTAGGAAACACCATATATTTT
TRBV5-4,.,.,TRBJ2-1,CASSVRYNEQFF,TGTGCCAGCAGCGTGCGGTACAATGAGCAGTTCTTC
TRBV11-2,few,.,TRBJ1-4,CASSLDRGGTNEKLFF,TGTGCCAGCAGCTTAGATCGAGGGGGGACTAATGAAAAACTGTTTTTT
TRBV5-1,.,.,TRBJ2-5,CASSDLATQYF,TGCGCCAGCAGCGACCTAGCGACCCAGTACTTC
TRBV5-4,.,.,TRBJ2-5,CASSWDLSQETQYF,TGTGCCAGCAGCTGGGACCTAAGCCAAGAGACCCAGTACTTC
TRBV2,.,.,TRBJ1-3,CASSDRDGNTIYF,TGTGCCAGCAGTGACAGGGATGGAAACACCATATATTTT
TRBV5-1,.,.,TRBJ1-4,CASSPRVEGLFGEKLFF,TGCGCCAGCAGCCCGAGGGTGGAAGGGCTTTTTGGTGAAAAACTGTTTTTT
TRBV9,once,.,TRBJ2-5,CASSVGSGKETQYF,TGTGCCAGCAGCGTAGGGTCGGGAAAAGAGACCCAGTACTTC
TRBV11-2,.,.,TRBJ2-1,CASRLYNEQFF,TGTGCCAGCAGGCTTTACAATGAGCAGTTCTTC
TRBV14,.,TRBD1,TRBJ2-2,CASSQPRDRAGVRGNTGELFF,TGTGCCAGCAGCCAACCCCGGGACAGGGCGGGAGTACGGGGGAACACCGGGGAGCTGTTTTTT
TRBV13,.,.,TRBJ1-1,CASSPGLSPNTEAFF,TGTGCCAGCAGCCCCGGACTCTCACCGAACACTGAAGCTTTCTTT
TRBV7-2,.,.,TRBJ1-3,CASSLALTAGNTIYF,TGTGCCAGCAGCTTAGCTCTCACAGCGGGAAACACCATATATTTT
TRBV19,.,.,TRBJ2-7,CASSPSLRGRGEQYF,TGTGCCAGTAGTCCCTCCCTTCGGGGGAGAGGCGAGCAGTACTTC
TRBV7-9,.,.,TRBJ1-2,CASSLAAARTYGYTF,TGTGCCAGCAGCTTAGCGGCGGCTCGGACCTATGGCTACACCTTC
TRBV11-3,.,.,TRBJ2-3,CASSLAPTDTQYF,TGTGCCAGCAGCTTAGCGCCGACAGATACGCAGTATTTT
TRBV9,.,TRBD1,TRBJ1-1,CASSARPQGGAFF,TGTGCCAGCAGCGCCAGACCCCAGGGGGGAGCTTTCTTT
TRBV2,.,TRBD1,TRBJ1-4,CASTAGQGRVF,TGTGCCAGCACCGCCGGACAGGGGCGGGTTTTT
TRBV6-1,.,.,TRBJ2-7,CASSEGAGAYEQYF,TGTGCCAGCAGTGAAGGAGCGGGCGCTTACGAGCAGTACTTC
TRBV4-1,.,.,TRBJ1-1,CASSQVYLRGSEAFF,TGCGCCAGCAGCCAAGTTTACCTTCGCGGATCTGAAGCTTTCTTT
TRBV7-9,.,.,TRBJ1-6,CASSFGVAGSPLHF,TGTGCCAGCAGCTTTGGGGTGGCCGGGTCACCCCTCCACTTT
TRBV19,.,TRBD2,TRBJ2-5,CASSGVAGGQETQYF,TGTGCCAGTAGTGGGGTAGCGGGAGGCCAAGAGACCCAGTACTTC
TRBV9,.,.,TRBJ2-5,CASSESQGGETQYF,TGTGCCAGCAGCGAGAGCCAGGGGGGCGAGACCCAGTACTTC
TRBV18,few,TRBD1,TRBJ2-1,CASVGQGLVNEQFF,TGTGCCAGCGTAGGACAGGGATTAGTCAATGAGCAGTTCTTC
TRBV5-1,.,.,TRBJ2-5,CASSSLAGSSYQETQYF,TGCGCCAGCAGCTCCTTGGCCGGCTCTTCGTACCAAGAGACCCAGTACTTC
TRBV5-1,.,TRBD1,TRBJ1-4,CASSLATGGTTNEKLFF,TGCGCCAGCAGCTTGGCCACAGGGGGCACAACTAATGAAAAACTGTTTTTT
TRBV7-9,.,.,TRBJ1-1,CASSGYLGGRTEAFF,TGTGCCAGCAGCGGGTACCTCGGGGGGAGGACTGAAGCTTTCTTT
TRBV4-2,.,TRBD2,TRBJ2-7,CASSPYGTSGRPLPYEQYF,TGTGCCAGCAGCCCCTACGGGACTAGCGGGCGCCCCTTGCCCTACGAGCAGTACTTC
TRBV5-1,.,.,TRBJ2-3,CASSPIGGGLSSTDTQYF,TGCGCCAGCAGCCCAATCGGCGGGGGCCTCTCTAGCACAGATACGCAGTATTTT
TRBV30,.,TRBD1,TRBJ2-2,CAWRTGRTGELFF,TGTGCCTGGCGGACAGGGCGGACCGGGGAGCTGTTTTTT